The 6 T cell receptor beta chains reported below all come from one sample, sequenced in a study of Ad26.COV2.S vaccination and SARS-CoV-2 variants. Here immunoSEQ multiplex PCR was the method, and the copy in TCRdb shows in-frame clones only, minus some. The repertoire holds more than 400,000 clones, with about nine tenths as singletons. Treatment indicated: approximately 18 received Ad26.COV2.S at low or high dose, single or two shots; about five received placebo; per-sample allocation not given. Material that was analyzed had been drawn on day 63 after the first vaccine or placebo injection. Here the sequenced sample was peripheral blood, taken in a trial of Ad26.COV2.S vaccine versus placebo. Receptors were obtained from a person aged 18-65 years who received the Ad26.COV2.S COVID-19 vaccine or a placebo.

This chain links TRBV7-8 with TRBJ2-7; D possibly matches TRBD1 or TRBD2 (5 bases each). Trimming stripped 5 bases from V and 3 bases from J, with 11 bases between. The V gene's germline CDR1 is SGHVS and CDR2 FQNEAQ. The CDR3 is 13 residues long. CDR3 sequence: CASSIRDGYEQYF. CDR3 bases: TGTGCCAGCAGCATCCGGGACGGCTACGAGCAGTACTTC.

This clone appeared once. The chain couples TRBV9 to TRBJ1-3, with unresolved D. The CDR3 consists of 14 residues. V was shortened by 2 bases and J by 4 bases, with 10 bases between the two germline ends. Germline V gene data show CDR1 as SGDLS and CDR2 as YYNGEE. The CDR3 bases are TGTGCCAGCAGCGTCGTGGGATCAGGAAACACCATATATTTT. It yields the protein CASSVVGSGNTIYF.

This clone was detected a few times. The chain has TRBV27 and TRBJ1-2; TRBD1 matches at 9 bases. V trimming: 2 bases; J trimming: 8 bases; junction bases outside the gene matches: 9. The CDR3 totals 15 residues. Germline loops: CDR1 MNHEY, CDR2 SMNVEV (reference sequence). The chain's CDR3 is CASSLRGQGRGGYTF. In DNA, the CDR3 is TGTGCCAGCAGTTTACGGGGACAGGGAAGAGGGGGCTACACCTTC.

This clone was counted once. The CDR3 is CASSPFSGQGYGYTF. The CDR3 coding sequence is TGTGCCAGCAGCCCATTTTCGGGACAGGGTTATGGCTACACCTTC. The chain recombines TRBV27 with TRBJ1-2, with TRBD1 identical over 9 bases. Germline assignment: CDR1 MNHEY and CDR2 SMNVEV (reference sequence). This CDR3 contains 15 residues. V shed 6 bases, J shed 5 bases, and the junction held 10 bases outside the gene matches.

The rearrangement links TRBV7-2 to TRBJ1-6, with TRBD1 matching 7 bases. The CDR3 covers 15 residues. J gave up 9 bases and V 1 base, and 6 bases lay outside the gene matches. The V gene's germline CDR1 is SGHTA and CDR2 FQGNSA. The CDR3 DNA reads TGTGCCAGCAGCTTAGAGGCAGGGGGTACTTCACCCCTCCACTTT. It is translated as CASSLEAGGTSPLHF.

CDR3 protein: CRGTANTEAFF. The CDR3 DNA is TGCAGGGGGACAGCTAACACTGAAGCTTTCTTT. The rearrangement uses TRBV20-1 and TRBJ1-1, with 7 bases fitting TRBD1. The germline V gene encodes CDR1 DFQATT and CDR2 SNEGSKA (reference sequence). The CDR3 is 11 amino acids.